This is a list of T cell receptor beta chains from one sample in a study of T cell responses to AZD1222 COVID-19 vaccine. Generated by immunoSEQ multiplex PCR, the TCRdb table keeps only in-frame clones and is missing some. The data contain around 100,000 clones, approximately 96% of them seen just once; the ten biggest clones take up roughly 2%. Sample: peripheral blood, taken on day 0 of AZD1222 vaccination. These receptors originate from an adult in good health. CDR3s include the opening cysteine and the closing phenylalanine or tryptophan. A D gene is named only where the DNA matches it firmly. Rows give clone size only sometimes, using once, few, many, or a class for an expanded clone.

>.|.|TRBJ1-3|TRBV25-1|15
TGTGCCAGCAGTTCCCTCCAGGGCTCTGGAAACACCATATATTTT
CASSSLQGSGNTIYF
>.|.|TRBJ1-2|TRBV19|15
TGTGCCAGTAGTATATTCCCTCTCGCAGGCTATGGCTACACCTTC
CASSIFPLAGYGYTF
>.|.|TRBJ1-1|TRBV7-2|15
TGTGCCAGCCGTAGCTCATTCGGCGGGAACACTGAAGCTTTCTTT
CASRSSFGGNTEAFF
>.|.|TRBJ2-1|TRBV7-3|14
TGTGCCAGCAGCGCCGCCGGAAACTACAATGAGCAGTTCTTC
CASSAAGNYNEQFF
>.|.|TRBJ2-2|TRBV12-5|15
TGTGCTAGTGGTTTGTCGGGTGGGAAAACCGGGGAGCTGTTTTTT
CASGLSGGKTGELFF
>.|TRBD2|TRBJ2-5|TRBV6-5|14
TGTGCCAGCAGTTTGGGACTAGCGGAGAGGGCCCAGTACTTC
CASSLGLAERAQYF
>.|.|TRBJ2-7|TRBV18|13
TGTGCCAGCTCACCCTCACAGCAGTACGAGCAGTACTTC
CASSPSQQYEQYF
>.|.|TRBJ1-5|TRBV6-7|16
TGTGCCAGCAGTTACTCAGCGGGAATCAGCAATCAGCCCCAGCATTTT
CASSYSAGISNQPQHF
>.|TRBD2|TRBJ2-2|TRBV5-1|18
TGCGCCAGCAGCATTAACGGCCTACTAGCGGATCCCCCCGGGGAGCTGTTTTTT
CASSINGLLADPPGELFF
>.|TRBD1|TRBJ1-5|TRBV19|15
TGTGCCAGTAGTATGAATAGACAGGGCGGGCAGCCCCAGCATTTT
CASSMNRQGGQPQHF
>.|TRBD2|TRBJ2-7|TRBV5-5|16
TGTGCCAGCAGCCCAGCGGGGGGCTCTGGAGTTGACGAGCAGTACTTC
CASSPAGGSGVDEQYF
>few|.|TRBJ1-1|TRBV29-1|12
TGCAGCGTTGTTCCCTACGACACTGAAGCTTTCTTT
CSVVPYDTEAFF
>.|TRBD1|TRBJ2-7|TRBV5-1|18
TGCGCCAGCAGCTACGACCCGGGACAGGGTAGAACAGTCTACGAGCAGTACTTC
CASSYDPGQGRTVYEQYF
>.|.|TRBJ1-2|TRBV9|13
TGTGCCAGCAGAGGAAGACTGGACTATGGCTACACCTTC
CASRGRLDYGYTF
>.|.|TRBJ2-1|TRBV28|13
TGTGCCAGCAGTTCGGCCAACTACAATGAGCAGTTCTTC
CASSSANYNEQFF
>.|.|TRBJ1-1|TRBV7-2|14
TGTGCCAGCAGCTTACGGAGACTGAACACTGAAGCTTTCTTT
CASSLRRLNTEAFF
>.|.|TRBJ2-7|TRBV5-1|15
TGCGCCAGCAGCTTGTCAGGGACCCAAAACTACGAGCAGTACTTC
CASSLSGTQNYEQYF
>.|.|TRBJ1-1|TRBV15|15
TGTGCCACCAGCAGATCTCGACAGACGAACACTGAAGCTTTCTTT
CATSRSRQTNTEAFF
>.|.|TRBJ1-2|TRBV7-9|15
TGTGCCAGCAGCCGCCCTCTCGGAAACAGCTATGGCTACACCTTC
CASSRPLGNSYGYTF
>.|.|TRBJ2-5|TRBV28|12
TGTGCCAGCAGTTTTCAAGGAGAGACCCAGTACTTC
CASSFQGETQYF
>.|.|TRBJ2-3|TRBV24-1|16
TGTGCCACCAGTGACCCCCGTCACGACGGCACAGATACGCAGTATTTT
CATSDPRHDGTDTQYF
>once|TRBD1|TRBJ1-3|TRBV28|17
TGTGCCAGCAGCCGCCCGGGACAGTTCCCCTCTGGAAACACCATATATTTT
CASSRPGQFPSGNTIYF
>.|.|TRBJ1-1|TRBV6-4|13
TGTGCCAGCAGTAGGGATAGGGGTTCTGAAGCTTTCTTT
CASSRDRGSEAFF
>.|.|TRBJ1-2|TRBV3-1/TRBV3-2|12
TGTGCCAGCAGCCAAAACACATATGGCTACACCTTC
CASSQNTYGYTF
>.|.|TRBJ1-6|TRBV7-2|17
TGTGCCAGCAGCTACCGTGGGCGCCGGCGGCCTAATTCACCCCTCCACTTT
CASSYRGRRRPNSPLHF
>once|.|TRBJ1-2|TRBV21-1|15
TGTGCCAGCAGCAAAGTCCGGGACGGAGACTATGGCTACACCTTC
CASSKVRDGDYGYTF
>.|TRBD2|TRBJ2-1|TRBV3-1/TRBV3-2|14
TGTGCCAGCAGCCAGGGACTAGATGTCAATGAGCAGTTCTTC
CASSQGLDVNEQFF
>.|.|TRBJ1-1|TRBV7-2|15
TGTGCCAGCAGCTTAGTGGACAGATTGAACACTGAAGCTTTCTTT
CASSLVDRLNTEAFF
>.|.|TRBJ2-7|TRBV18|14
TGTGCCAGCTCACCATCTCTACAGGACTACGAGCAGTACTTC
CASSPSLQDYEQYF